These 26 T cell receptor beta chains share one sample of origin, sequenced in a study of prognosis after radiotherapy for stage I lung cancer. Researchers used two-round multiplex PCR to amplify TCR beta CDR3 starting from genomic DNA. The use of primers specific to each TRBV and TRBJ gene characterized first-round PCR. TCRdb recomputed calls from the multiplex PCR reads with MiXCR, one row per CDR3 protein. The table records roughly 26,000 distinct CDR3 sequences, 25% to 35% of them present only once. This specimen was PBMCs, taken before or after stereotactic body radiation therapy (not recorded which). The receptors here all came from a donor over 45 with non-small cell lung cancer.

Many counts were recorded for this clonotype. CDR3 protein: CAWSLWADHSSYNEQFF. The CDR3 DNA sequence: TGTGCCTGGAGCCTCTGGGCCGACCACAGCTCCTACAATGAGCAGTTCTTC. J is TRBJ2-1 and V is TRBV30; D call uncertain. The CDR3 spans 17 residues. The germline gives CDR1 GTSNPN, CDR2 SVGIG (reference sequence). V lost 3 bases, J lost 0 bases, and 18 bases lay in between. Full variable domain (outside the CDR3, taken from reference TRBV30 and TRBJ2-1): SQTIHQWPATLVQPVGSPLSLECTVEGTSNPNLYWYRQAAGRGLQLLFYSVGIGQISSEVPQNLSASRPQDRQFILSSKKLLLSDSGFYLCAWSLWADHSSYNEQFFGPGTRLTVL.

By share, this clonotype counts as hyperexpanded. This rearrangement joins TRBV19 to TRBJ2-3; 9 bases are a match to TRBD2. There are 13 residues in the CDR3. J was trimmed by 5 bases and V by 6 bases; bases with no gene match: 3. Germline V gene data show CDR1 as LNHDA and CDR2 as SQIVND (reference sequence). The CDR3 protein is CASSLLAGDTQYF. The CDR3 DNA follows: TGTGCCAGTAGCCTACTAGCGGGAGATACGCAGTATTTT.

Ten or more counts support this clonotype. This chain uses TRBV6-1 with TRBJ1-2; D is undetermined. Trimming cost V 8 bases and J 8 bases, with 9 bases left between them. Germline values: CDR1 MNHNS, CDR2 SASEGT. The CDR3 extends over 10 amino acids. Here the CDR3 reads CASGENGYTF. DNA of the CDR3: TGTGCCAGCGGGGAGAACGGCTACACCTTC.

This clonotype has ten or more counts. CDR3 amino acids: CASRGGGSQETQYF. The CDR3 nucleotides read TGTGCCAGTAGGGGGGGGGGGTCTCAAGAGACCCAGTACTTC. The chain links TRBV28 to TRBJ2-5; weak D call: TRBD2 (7 bases). The CDR3 is 14 residues long. V gave up 9 bases and J gave up 2 bases, with 16 bases separating them. Germline V gene sequence: CDR1 MDHEN, CDR2 SYDVKM.

This clonotype was picked up many times. The chain combines TRBV14 with TRBJ1-2; D possibly corresponds to TRBD1 (5 bases). The V and J ends lost 0 bases and 6 bases respectively, with 14 bases between them. This CDR3 comprises 15 residues. Germline V gives CDR1 SGHDN, CDR2 FVKESK. CDR3 region: CASSQDYFRVDGYTF. The DNA for the CDR3 is TGTGCCAGCAGCCAAGACTATTTCAGGGTTGATGGCTACACCTTC. The complete variable domain, with remaining parts taken from reference TRBV14 and TRBJ1-2, reads EAGVTQFPSHSVIEKGQTVTLRCDPISGHDNLYWYRRVMGKEIKFLLHFVKESKQDESGMPNNRFLAERTGGTYSTLKVQPAELEDSGVYFCASSQDYFRVDGYTFGSGTRLTVV.

Many counts were recorded for this clonotype. The V call is TRBV27, the J call TRBJ2-3; no firm D call. Germline values: CDR1 MNHEY, CDR2 SMNVEV (reference sequence). V lost 2 bases and J 4 bases, leaving 7 bases between the germline ends. The CDR3 loop spans 13 amino acids. The CDR3 loop reads CASSLRLADTQYF. The CDR3 region has the DNA TGTGCCAGCAGTTTAAGGTTGGCAGATACGCAGTATTTT.

This clonotype has a count of ten or more. This rearrangement joins TRBV2 to TRBJ1-1, with TRBD1 as a possible D gene (5 bases). The CDR3 sequence is 13 residues long. CDR1 and CDR2 (germline): SNHLY, FYNNEI. Between the trimmed V and J ends, which lost 6 bases and 4 bases, there was a span of 12 bases. The CDR3 DNA sequence: TGTGCCAGCAGGGGGCCGACAGCCACTGAAGCTTTCTTT. Translating gives CASRGPTATEAFF. Supplemented by reference TRBV2 and TRBJ1-1, the full variable domain reads EPEVTQTPSHQVTQMGQEVILRCVPISNHLYFYWYRQILGQKVEFLVSFYNNEISEKSEIFDDQFSVERPDGSNFTLKIRSTKLEDSAMYFCASRGPTATEAFFGQGTRLTVV.

There are many counts of this clonotype. In this CDR3 the conserved last residue, phenylalanine or tryptophan, is missing, so a read error is likely. The V call is TRBV12-3 or TRBV12-4, the J call TRBJ1-6, with a possible D match to TRBD1 (5 bases). V was clipped by 2 bases and J by 7 bases, with 24 bases between them. This CDR3 is 19 amino acids long. CDR3 protein: CASSLRAPASGVMNSPLHL. CDR3 nucleotides: TGTGCCAGCAGTTTAAGGGCGCCCGCTTCGGGGGTAATGAATTCACCCCTCCACCTT.

Turning to this clonotype: It is likely a read error, because the conserved phenylalanine at the end of the CDR3 is missing. This rearrangement joins TRBV4-2 to TRBJ2-3, with D uncertain. Germline assignment: CDR1 LGHNA and CDR2 YNFKEQ. Trimming left V 2 bases short and J 4 bases short, with 10 bases between. The length of the CDR3 is 14 residues. The CDR3 region is CASSQQVAADTQYL. The CDR3 bases are TGTGCCAGCAGCCAACAGGTGGCGGCAGATACGCAGTATCTT.

Ten or more counts support this clonotype. Being one base from a much bigger clone, this may be a read error. The chain uses TRBV7-3 and TRBJ2-2; 7 nucleotides match TRBD2. The CDR3 runs 16 residues. Germline CDR1 and CDR2: SGHTA and FQGTGA. The CDR3 region has the DNA TGTGCCAGCAGCTTAAGTCGCGGGGGAAACACCGGGGAGCTGTCTTTT. Translating it yields CASSLSRGGNTGELSF.

This clonotype was observed many times. The chain is built from TRBV5-1 and TRBJ1-6, with TRBD1 identical over 8 bases. The ends lost 2 bases at V and 0 bases at J; junction bases unmatched: 7. Germline values: CDR1 SGHRS, CDR2 YFSETQ. The CDR3 is made up of 18 amino acids. CDR3 sequence (DNA): TGCGCCAGCAGCTTTGGGCCTACAGGGGGCTCCTATAATTCACCCCTCCACTTT. It is translated as CASSFGPTGGSYNSPLHF.

V gene TRBV5-4 combines with J gene TRBJ2-3; perhaps TRBD2 as D (6 bases). Germline V gives CDR1 SGHNT, CDR2 YYREEE (reference sequence). The length of the CDR3 is 17 residues. The germline V and J ends were trimmed by 0 bases and 5 bases, with 19 bases remaining between them. Here the CDR3 DNA reads TGTGCCAGCAGCTTGGCTCTACTGGGGGGAGGAGGAGATACGCAGTATTTT. Encoded protein: CASSLALLGGGGDTQYF.

This clonotype was observed many times. The chain links TRBV4-1 to TRBJ2-2; 9 bases agree with TRBD2. Trimming took 6 bases from V and 2 from J; bases not matched to a gene: 4. The CDR3 has 15 amino acids. Germline V gives CDR1 MGHRA, CDR2 YSYEKL. DNA of the CDR3: TGCGCCAGCAGGTTAGCGGGAGTAAACACCGGGGAGCTGTTTTTT. It encodes CASRLAGVNTGELFF.

The chain employs TRBV6-2 or TRBV6-3 and TRBJ2-1, with 11 nucleotides matching TRBD2. The V gene end was trimmed by 7 bases and the J gene end by 3 bases; junction bases not matched to a gene: 5. Germline lookup yields CDR1 MNHEY and CDR2 SVGEGT. The CDR3 extends over 15 amino acids. The CDR3 sequence: CASKPSGRFYNEQFF. The CDR3, as DNA: TGTGCCAGCAAACCTAGCGGGAGGTTCTACAATGAGCAGTTCTTC.

This clonotype was recorded at least ten times. The chain recombines TRBV5-1 with TRBJ2-1; TRBD2 aligns across 8 bases. Germline CDR1 SGHRS, CDR2 YFSETQ. The CDR3 loop spans 15 amino acids. J was trimmed by 6 bases and V by 2 bases; bases with no gene match: 7. The CDR3 DNA reads TGCGCCAGCAGCTTCGCGGGGGGACGTTTCAATGAGCAGTTCTTC. This sequence encodes CASSFAGGRFNEQFF.

Many counts were recorded for this clonotype. J is TRBJ1-2 and V is TRBV2; 7 bases line up with TRBD1. Unmatched junction bases numbered 9, after V lost 7 bases and J lost 1 base. Germline CDR1 and CDR2: SNHLY and FYNNEI. The CDR3 loop spans 15 amino acids. CDR3: CASKERGQGNYGYTF. The CDR3 bases are TGTGCCAGCAAAGAAAGGGGGCAGGGTAACTATGGCTACACCTTC.

With regard to this clonotype: A far larger clone is a single base away, which makes a read error likely. The J gene is TRBJ2-3, the V gene TRBV6-8; D gene unclear. The CDR3 length is 14 residues. V dropped 6 bases and J dropped 1 base, with 11 bases sitting between them. CDR1 MNHGY and CDR2 SAAAGT come from the germline V gene. The CDR3 DNA reads TGTGCCAGCAGGATGGTGGTAGGCACAGATACGCAGTATTTT. It yields the protein CASRMVVGTDTQYF.

In the case of this clonotype: This could be a read error, since a much larger clone is one nucleotide away. This chain connects TRBV20-1 to TRBJ1-1; D is unresolved. The CDR3 is 13 amino acids. Germline lookup yields CDR1 DFQATT and CDR2 SNEGSKA (reference sequence). The germline V and J ends were trimmed by 6 bases and 4 bases, with 15 bases remaining between them. In DNA form, the CDR3 reads TGCAGTGCAAGGCCCGAGACGAGCACTGAAGCTTTCTTT. This codes for CSARPETSTEAFF.

This clonotype was counted at least ten times. The V call is TRBV6-5, the J call TRBJ1-3; D gene uncertain. Trimming stripped 0 bases from V and 4 bases from J, with 13 bases between. Looked up from germline, CDR1 is MNHEY and CDR2 is SVGAGI. CDR3 length: 16 amino acids. This chain's CDR3 is CASSYSKRLQGNTIYF. CDR3 bases: TGTGCCAGCAGTTACTCGAAAAGGCTTCAAGGAAACACCATATATTTT.

In its sample, this clonotype was seen many times. V usage is TRBV4-2 and J usage is TRBJ1-2; D is ambiguous. V lost 5 bases, J lost 1 base, and 8 bases lay in between. Germline V CDR1 and CDR2: LGHNA, YNFKEQ. There are 13 residues in the CDR3. CDR3 amino acids: CASSSTGNYGYTF. CDR3 nucleotides: TGTGCCAGCAGCTCGACCGGTAACTATGGCTACACCTTC.

This clonotype was observed many times. This chain connects TRBV4-1 to TRBJ1-2; D unresolved. The germline CDR1 and CDR2 sequences are MGHRA and YSYEKL. With 1 base removed from V and 2 bases from J, the gap between germline ends came to 11 bases. CDR3 size: 15 residues. In DNA form, the CDR3 reads TGCGCCAGCAGCCAAGTGCGGACCACGAACTATGGCTACACCTTC. Translated, it gives CASSQVRTTNYGYTF.

Concerning this clonotype itself: The conserved phenylalanine or tryptophan normally closing the CDR3 is absent here, so this likely arose from a read error. This chain uses TRBV6-4 with TRBJ2-6; D remains unclear. The CDR3 has 14 residues. Germline values: CDR1 MRHNA, CDR2 SNTAGT. The CDR3 DNA sequence: TGTGCCAGCAGTGACAGCTCTGGGGACAACGTCCTGACTTTA. Translation gives CASSDSSGDNVLTL.

This clonotype was counted many times. The rearrangement uses TRBV4-2 and TRBJ2-7; D unclear. In germline, CDR1 is LGHNA, CDR2 YNFKEQ. V lost 4 bases to trimming and J lost 4 bases, with 8 bases between them. This CDR3 contains 12 residues. This CDR3 reads CASSLPGYEQYF. CDR3 coding DNA: TGTGCCAGCAGCCTCCCGGGTTACGAGCAGTACTTC.

This clonotype has a count of ten or more. CDR3 residues: CASSPGTTSSYNEQFF. The CDR3 nucleotides read TGTGCCAGCAGCCCCGGGACCACTAGCTCCTACAATGAGCAGTTCTTC. J is TRBJ2-1 and V is TRBV11-2, with D possibly being TRBD1 or TRBD2 (5 bases each). The CDR3 is 16 residues long. The ends were cut back, 5 bases at V and 0 bases at J, with 14 bases in the middle. Germline lookup yields CDR1 SGHAT and CDR2 FQNNGV.

There are many counts of this clonotype. The chain uses TRBV5-5 and TRBJ2-3, with TRBD1 matching over 9 bases. Trimming removed 6 bases from V and 4 bases from J; junction bases left unmatched: 6. Germline CDR1 reads SGHKS; CDR2 reads YYEKEE (reference sequence). The CDR3 spans 14 residues. The CDR3: CASTGQGTADTQYF. DNA of the CDR3: TGTGCCAGCACCGGACAGGGGACAGCAGATACGCAGTATTTT.

The V call is TRBV9, the J call TRBJ1-1; TRBD1 agrees at 8 bases. Germline V gene sequence: CDR1 SGDLS, CDR2 YYNGEE. The CDR3 spans 13 residues. The V segment lost 7 bases and the J segment 4 bases; nucleotides outside the gene matches: 6. The CDR3 sequence: CASGSGGGTEAFF. The CDR3 bases are TGTGCCAGCGGCTCAGGGGGCGGCACTGAAGCTTTCTTT.